The 13 T cell receptor beta chains given below trace back to one sample, sequenced in a study of CD8 T cells in ankylosing spondylitis. TCRdb called the 5' RACE reads again in MiXCR, with one record for every CDR3 protein. The profile shows about 190,000 distinct CDR3 sequences, 13% of them singletons. Sequenced material: blood, either unsorted or a sorted T cell fraction (not recorded which). These receptors were taken from a female donor with ankylosing spondylitis or in good health (not recorded which).

This clonotype was detected many times. J is TRBJ1-6 and V is TRBV20-1; 7 bases are shared with TRBD1. Looked up from germline, CDR1 is DFQATT and CDR2 is SNEGSKA (reference sequence). With V trimmed by 2 bases and J by 10 bases, 8 bases remained unmatched. This CDR3 has 14 residues. The CDR3 loop reads CSARRQGGESPLHF. The CDR3 nucleotides read TGCAGTGCTAGAAGGCAGGGGGGCGAATCACCCCTCCACTTT.

The chain recombines TRBV3-1 with TRBJ1-1; D is uncertain. This CDR3 contains 14 residues. V was shortened by 5 bases and J by 4 bases, with 14 bases between the two germline ends. Germline CDR1 reads LGHDT; CDR2 reads YNNKEL (reference sequence). The chain's CDR3 is CASSFQSGITEAFF. DNA for the CDR3: TGTGCCAGCAGCTTCCAGTCGGGGATCACTGAAGCTTTCTTT.

This clonotype was seen only a few times. This chain joins TRBV18 and TRBJ1-5; D not resolved. CDR3 length: 15 residues. The V gene's germline CDR1 is KGHSH and CDR2 LQKENI. Trimming took 2 bases from V and 0 from J, leaving 8 bases between them. CDR3 coding DNA: TGTGCCAGCTCACCAGAGGAACTTAGCAATCAGCCCCAGCATTTT. Protein: CASSPEELSNQPQHF.

The chain carries TRBV7-2 and TRBJ2-7; TRBD2 matches 8 bases. The CDR3 has 14 residues. CDR1 is SGHTA and CDR2 is FQGNSA in the germline V gene. The trim removed 3 bases at V and 6 bases at J, leaving 7 bases unmatched. CDR3 sequence: CASSLREALSEQYF. The CDR3 bases are TGTGCCAGCAGCTTGCGGGAGGCCCTTAGCGAGCAGTACTTC. Full variable domain (remainder filled in from reference TRBV7-2 and TRBJ2-7): GAGVSQSPSNKVTEKGKDVELRCDPISGHTALYWYRQSLGQGLEFLIYFQGNSAPDKSGLPSDRFSAERTGGSVSTLTIQRTQQEDSAVYLCASSLREALSEQYFGPGTRLTVT.

In this sample, this clonotype turned up many times. In DNA, the CDR3 is TGTGCCAGCAGCCCCCAGCGGAGTAACCAAGAGACCCAGTACTTC. Amino acids: CASSPQRSNQETQYF. The chain carries TRBV7-8 and TRBJ2-5, with a tentative D call TRBD2 (5 bases). Looked up from germline, CDR1 is SGHVS and CDR2 is FQNEAQ. The CDR3 is 15 amino acids. V was shortened by 5 bases and J by 0 bases, with 13 bases between the two germline ends.

The table lists this clonotype with many counts. DNA for the CDR3: TGTGCCAGCAGCTTAGAGGGACAGGACATGGGGTACATTCAGTACTTC. This translates into CASSLEGQDMGYIQYF. The chain joins TRBV7-9 to TRBJ2-4; 8 bases fit TRBD1. Germline values: CDR1 SEHNR, CDR2 FQNEAQ (reference sequence). CDR3 size: 16 residues. V gave up 1 base and J gave up 8 bases; unmatched junction bases: 10. Based on the CDR3 plus reference TRBV7-9 and TRBJ2-4, the full variable domain is DTGVSQNPRHKITKRGQNVTFRCDPISEHNRLYWYRQTLGQGPEFLTYFQNEAQLEKSRLLSDRFSAERPKGSFSTLEIQRTEQGDSAMYLCASSLEGQDMGYIQYFGAGTRLSVL.

This clonotype was counted at least ten times. The chain employs TRBV21-1 and TRBJ2-1; the listed D gene, TRBD2, was not tested against the DNA. TRBV21-1 is labeled a pseudogene. This CDR3 is 21 amino acids long. DNA of the CDR3: TGTGCCAGCAGCAAAGGCGGGCCTCGGCGGGGAACTACCTGGTCCTACAATGAGCAGTTCTTC. Amino acid sequence: CASSKGGPRRGTTWSYNEQFF.

This clonotype turned up a few times. CDR3 sequence (DNA): TGTGCCAGCAGCTCCCGACAGGGGGGGTCCAATGAGCAGTTCTTC. This sequence encodes CASSSRQGGSNEQFF. This chain joins TRBV7-2 and TRBJ2-1; 9 bases are a match to TRBD1. The CDR3 sequence is 15 residues long. Trimming cost V 4 bases and J 6 bases; bases outside gene matches: 7. Per germline, CDR1 SGHTA and CDR2 FQGNSA.

The sample holds a few counts of this clonotype. The chain is built from TRBV3-1 and TRBJ2-3, with 13 bases fitting TRBD2. V shed 0 bases and J 9 bases; nucleotides not matched to a gene: 9. Germline V gene lookup returns CDR1 LGHDT and CDR2 YNNKEL (reference sequence). The CDR3 length is 17 residues. CDR3 sequence reads: CASSQDLTSGRTKTQYF. In DNA form, the CDR3 reads TGTGCCAGCAGCCAAGATCTGACTAGCGGGAGGACAAAAACGCAGTATTTT.

This clonotype was detected many times. The rearrangement links TRBV7-3 to TRBJ2-2; 9 bases agree with TRBD2. Looked up from germline, CDR1 is SGHTA and CDR2 is FQGTGA. This CDR3 is built from 16 residues. V gave up 6 bases and J gave up 4 bases; unmatched junction bases: 9. The CDR3: CASRSLAGEFTGELFF. The CDR3 bases are TGTGCCAGCAGATCATTAGCGGGAGAATTCACCGGGGAGCTGTTTTTT.

This clonotype was found many times. V and J are TRBV29-1 and TRBJ2-1; D not resolved. This CDR3 has 9 amino acids. The V gene's germline CDR1 is SQVTM and CDR2 ANQGSEA. V lost 7 bases to trimming and J lost 9 bases, with 7 bases between them. The CDR3: CSESVEQFF. CDR3 bases: TGCAGCGAATCCGTTGAGCAGTTCTTC.

To note about this clonotype: A single base separates this from a much larger clone, so it may be a read error. The V call is TRBV28, the J call TRBJ2-7; 8 nucleotides agree with TRBD2. The germline V gene has CDR1 MDHEN and CDR2 SYDVKM. CDR3 length equals 15 residues. Unmatched junction bases numbered 9, after V lost 5 bases and J lost 3 bases. CDR3 in amino acids: CASSGALAESYEQYF. The CDR3, as DNA: TGTGCCAGCAGTGGAGCACTAGCGGAAAGCTACGAGCAGTACTTC.

The table lists this clonotype with many counts. This chain connects TRBV4-1 to TRBJ2-7, with D hard to call. The CDR3 sequence is 17 residues long. Trimming took 0 bases from V and 3 from J, leaving 18 bases between them. CDR1 and CDR2 from the germline V gene are MGHRA and YSYEKL. The CDR3 DNA follows: TGCGCCAGCAGCCAAGATAAAGGGTCCCATCCCATCTACGAGCAGTACTTC. Its protein product is CASSQDKGSHPIYEQYF.